The 8 T cell receptor beta chains below all came from one sample that was sequenced in a study of T-cell memory formation after mild COVID-19 (dated by TCRdb to the early 2020s). The protocol used for the library was 5' RACE. TCRdb records Illumina NovaSeq 6000 as the sequencer. The public reads were reanalyzed by TCRdb: fastp trimming at Q25, MiXCR alignment, in-frame beta chains only. Identical CDR3 protein sequences are pooled into one entry, listed with their most common genes and DNA. For this sample there are 120,000 to 150,000 distinct CDR3 sequences; approximately 6% appear just once. 2% to 2.5% of the sample belongs to the ten largest clones. The sample consisted of PBMCs or a T cell subset sorted from them (not recorded which). The source of these receptors is an adult woman who had mild COVID-19 (a few samples of this study predate the infection). The sample titles of this study are shuffled in the database, so cell type and time point are left out; the donor was told from shared clones.

This rearrangement joins TRBV10-3 to TRBJ1-2; TRBD1 aligns across 11 bases. Germline CDR1 is ENHRY and CDR2 is SYGVKD. CDR3 length equals 15 residues. After removal of 4 bases from V and 2 bases from J, the junction contained 3 bases not matched to a gene. The CDR3 is CAISGGQGVNYGYTF. For the CDR3, the DNA is TGTGCCATCAGTGGGGGACAGGGGGTCAACTATGGCTACACCTTC.

The table lists this clonotype with many counts. The rearrangement uses TRBV7-8 and TRBJ2-1; 16 bases match TRBD2. The germline CDR1 and CDR2 sequences are SGHVS and FQNEAQ. The CDR3 has 18 residues. With V trimmed by 4 bases and J by 4 bases, 7 bases remained unmatched. CDR3 in amino acids: CASSSGLAGGLRYNEQFF. The CDR3 DNA reads as TGTGCCAGCAGCTCGGGACTAGCGGGAGGGCTCAGATACAATGAGCAGTTCTTC.

The table lists this clonotype with many counts. The rearrangement joins TRBV10-3 to TRBJ2-1; 12 nucleotides match TRBD1. CDR1 and CDR2 from the germline V gene are ENHRY and SYGVKD. The junction had 6 bases not matched to a gene; V was cut back by 10 bases and J by 8 bases. The CDR3 sequence is 13 residues long. The CDR3 nucleotides are TGTGCCACTTTCGGGACAGGGGGCTATGAGCAGTTCTTC. Translated: CATFGTGGYEQFF.

This clonotype was detected a few times. The V call is TRBV6-1, the J call TRBJ1-4, with a weak D call TRBD1 (5 bases). CDR3 length equals 13 residues. CDR1 is MNHNS, CDR2 SASEGT, per germline. Trimming removed 8 bases from V and 8 bases from J, with 15 bases in between. The CDR3 coding sequence is TGTGCCAGCGGGGGGACGTCGAGAGAAAAACTGTTTTTT. It is translated as CASGGTSREKLFF.

There are many counts of this clonotype. The rearrangement joins TRBV11-2 to TRBJ1-1, with a weak D call TRBD1 (6 bases). The CDR3 spans 15 residues. Germline V CDR1 and CDR2: SGHAT, FQNNGV. V lost 5 bases and J 1 base, leaving 14 bases between the germline ends. CDR3 bases: TGTGCCAGCAGCCCCCGTGTGGGGGCGAACACTGAAGCTTTCTTT. Translating gives CASSPRVGANTEAFF.

The gene calls are TRBV2 and TRBJ2-7; D perhaps matches TRBD1 (5 bases). Germline V lookup: CDR1 SNHLY, CDR2 FYNNEI. V was pared by 6 bases and J by 1 base, with 10 bases between. CDR3 length equals 13 residues. The CDR3 protein is CASRMDTSYEQYF. The CDR3 nucleotides are TGTGCCAGCAGGATGGACACGTCCTACGAGCAGTACTTC.

The chain carries TRBV19 and TRBJ2-5; D is perhaps TRBD1 (5 bases). V was trimmed by 5 bases and J by 5 bases, leaving 9 bases between them. The CDR3 contains 12 residues. Germline V gene lookup returns CDR1 LNHDA and CDR2 SQIVND (reference sequence). CDR3 sequence (DNA): TGTGCCAGTAGTCAAGCAGGGGAGACCCAGTACTTC. Residues: CASSQAGETQYF.

The J gene is TRBJ2-5, the V gene TRBV4-2, with D possibly called TRBD1 or TRBD2 (5 bases each). This CDR3 region has 16 residues. Per the germline V gene, CDR1 is LGHNA and CDR2 is YNFKEQ. Trimming shortened V by 3 bases and J by 4 bases, and 18 bases separated the two germline ends. The CDR3 sequence: CASSQPGAVGVETQYF. CDR3 nucleotide sequence: TGTGCCAGCAGCCAGCCCGGAGCGGTGGGGGTAGAGACCCAGTACTTC.